This T cell receptor beta chain is from a study of T cell responses to AZD1222 COVID-19 vaccine. Overall study results and limits: A mostly white British donor set with more females was recruited, and clonal diversity was possibly underestimated. Repertoire collection took place solely once the T cell response had peaked. Elevations in Spike-specific TCR breadth and depth followed administration of two AZD1222 doses. At baseline, seropositivity was found in only a handful of AZD1222 recipients.

Worth noting for this clone: The target antigen is unknown.

Here immunoSEQ multiplex PCR was the method, and the copy in TCRdb shows in-frame clones only, minus some. This table holds 150,000 to 200,000 clones, approximately 89% found once. This CDR3 contains 15 residues. V lost 2 bases, J lost 5 bases, and 13 bases lay in between. Germline CDR1 and CDR2: SGHDT and YYEEEE. The chain carries TRBV5-6 and TRBJ2-2, with a tentative D call TRBD2 (5 bases). This receptor was identified in an adult in good health. This specimen consisted of peripheral blood, obtained on day 0 of AZD1222 vaccination. CDR3 sequence reads: CASSFWRGRTGELFF. Written as DNA, the CDR3 is TGTGCCAGCAGCTTCTGGAGAGGGCGAACCGGGGAGCTGTTTTTT.